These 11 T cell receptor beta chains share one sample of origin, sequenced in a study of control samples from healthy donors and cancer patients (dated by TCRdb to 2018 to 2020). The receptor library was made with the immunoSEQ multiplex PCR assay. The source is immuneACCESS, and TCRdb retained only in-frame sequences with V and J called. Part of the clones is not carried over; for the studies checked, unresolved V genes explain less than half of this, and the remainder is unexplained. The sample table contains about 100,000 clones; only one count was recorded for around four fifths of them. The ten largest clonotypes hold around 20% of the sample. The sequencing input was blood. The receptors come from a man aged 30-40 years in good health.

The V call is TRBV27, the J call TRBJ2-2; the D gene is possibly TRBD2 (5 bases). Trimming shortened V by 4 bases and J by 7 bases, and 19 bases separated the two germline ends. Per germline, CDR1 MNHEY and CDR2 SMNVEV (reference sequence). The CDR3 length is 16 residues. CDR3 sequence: CASSSPSGEWNGELFF. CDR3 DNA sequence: TGTGCCAGCAGTTCCCCGTCTGGGGAGTGGAACGGGGAGCTGTTTTTT.

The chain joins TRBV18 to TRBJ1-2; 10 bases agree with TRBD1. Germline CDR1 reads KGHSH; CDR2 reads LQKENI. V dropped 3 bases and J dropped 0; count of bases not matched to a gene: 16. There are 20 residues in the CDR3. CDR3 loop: CASSPQTGGPLEFSNYGYTF. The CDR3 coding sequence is TGTGCCAGCTCACCTCAGACAGGGGGCCCTCTTGAATTTTCTAACTATGGCTACACCTTC.

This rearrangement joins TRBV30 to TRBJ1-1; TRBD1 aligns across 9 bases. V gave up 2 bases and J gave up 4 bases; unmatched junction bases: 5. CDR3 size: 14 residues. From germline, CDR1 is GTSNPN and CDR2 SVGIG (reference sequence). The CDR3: CAWSTGGWGTEAFF. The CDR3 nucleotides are TGTGCCTGGAGTACAGGGGGCTGGGGCACTGAAGCTTTCTTT.

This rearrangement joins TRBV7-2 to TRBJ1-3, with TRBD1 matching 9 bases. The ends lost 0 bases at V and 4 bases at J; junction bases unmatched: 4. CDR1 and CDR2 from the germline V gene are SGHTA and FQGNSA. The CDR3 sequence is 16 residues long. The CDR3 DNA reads TGTGCCAGCAGCTTAGCTGGGACAGGGTCAGGAAACACCATATATTTT. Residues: CASSLAGTGSGNTIYF.

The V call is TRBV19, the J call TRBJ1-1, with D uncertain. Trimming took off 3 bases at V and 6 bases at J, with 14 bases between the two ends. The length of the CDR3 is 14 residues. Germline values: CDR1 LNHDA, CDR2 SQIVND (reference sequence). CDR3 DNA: TGTGCCAGTAGTATGTCGTGGGTATCCGCTGAAGCTTTCTTT. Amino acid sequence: CASSMSWVSAEAFF.

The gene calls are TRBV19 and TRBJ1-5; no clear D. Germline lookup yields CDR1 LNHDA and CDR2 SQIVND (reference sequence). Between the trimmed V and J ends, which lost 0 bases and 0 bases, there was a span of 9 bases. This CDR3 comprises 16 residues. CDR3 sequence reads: CASSIDWGYSNQPQHF. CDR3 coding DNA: TGTGCCAGTAGTATAGATTGGGGTTATAGCAATCAGCCCCAGCATTTT.

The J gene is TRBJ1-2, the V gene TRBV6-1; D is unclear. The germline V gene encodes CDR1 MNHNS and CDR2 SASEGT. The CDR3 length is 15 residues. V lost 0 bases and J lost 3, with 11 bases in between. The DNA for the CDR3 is TGTGCCAGCAGTGAAGCCTGGAGGAGAGACTATGGCTACACCTTC. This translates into CASSEAWRRDYGYTF.

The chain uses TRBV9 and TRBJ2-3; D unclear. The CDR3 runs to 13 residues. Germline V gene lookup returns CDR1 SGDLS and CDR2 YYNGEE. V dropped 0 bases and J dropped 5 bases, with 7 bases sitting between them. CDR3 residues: CASSVAARDTQYF. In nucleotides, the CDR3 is TGTGCCAGCAGCGTAGCCGCCAGAGATACGCAGTATTTT.

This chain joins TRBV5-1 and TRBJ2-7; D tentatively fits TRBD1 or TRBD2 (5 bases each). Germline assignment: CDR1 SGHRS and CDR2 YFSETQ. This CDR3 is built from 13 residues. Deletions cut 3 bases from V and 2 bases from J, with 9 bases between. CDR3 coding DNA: TGCGCCAGCAGCTGGGACGGTCCCTACGAGCAGTACTTC. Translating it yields CASSWDGPYEQYF.

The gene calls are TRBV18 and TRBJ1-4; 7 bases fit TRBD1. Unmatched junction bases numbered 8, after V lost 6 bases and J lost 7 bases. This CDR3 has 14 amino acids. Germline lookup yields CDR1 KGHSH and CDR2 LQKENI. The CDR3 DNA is TGTGCCAGCTCCCTTTCGACAGGGATTGAAAAACTGTTTTTT. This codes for CASSLSTGIEKLFF.

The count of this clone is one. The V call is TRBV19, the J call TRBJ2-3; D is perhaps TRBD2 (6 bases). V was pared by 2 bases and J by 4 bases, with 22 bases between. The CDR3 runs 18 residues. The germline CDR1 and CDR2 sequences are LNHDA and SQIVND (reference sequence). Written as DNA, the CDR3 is TGTGCCAGTAGTATATCCACCCTGACTAGGGGCAAATCAGATACGCAGTATTTT. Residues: CASSISTLTRGKSDTQYF.